The 26 T cell receptor beta chains presented below share a single source sample, sequenced in a study of T cell responses to AZD1222 COVID-19 vaccine. Sequencing was performed with immunoSEQ multiplex PCR; in TCRdb, only in-frame clones are kept and a portion is missing. Of about 160,000 clones detected, 80% to 95% appear once; the ten largest clones hold approximately 3%. This material consisted of peripheral blood, taken 28 days after the second AZD1222 dose. Receptors were obtained from an adult who received the AZD1222 COVID-19 vaccine.

This clone was detected only once. The chain joins TRBV28 to TRBJ2-7; 12 bases map to TRBD2. J was trimmed by 4 bases and V by 7 bases; bases with no gene match: 5. The CDR3 is 14 amino acids. Germline CDR1 MDHEN, CDR2 SYDVKM. CDR3: CASTLGLAGYEQYF. The CDR3, as DNA: TGTGCCAGCACCCTGGGACTAGCGGGTTACGAGCAGTACTTC. Filled out from reference TRBV28 and TRBJ2-7, the complete variable domain reads DVKVTQSSRYLVKRTGEKVFLECVQDMDHENMFWYRQDPGLGLRLIYFSYDVKMKEKGDIPEGYSVSREKKERFSLILESASTNQTSMYLCASTLGLAGYEQYFGPGTRLTVT.

This sequence joins TRBV27 and TRBJ1-2, with 11 bases identical to TRBD1. CDR1 and CDR2 from the germline V gene are MNHEY and SMNVEV (reference sequence). This CDR3 has 14 amino acids. J gave up 7 bases and V 6 bases, and 7 bases lay outside the gene matches. The CDR3 DNA follows: TGTGCCAGCAGCGGGACAGGGGGTCTCTCTGGCTACACCTTC. Encoded protein: CASSGTGGLSGYTF.

The rearrangement links TRBV10-3 to TRBJ1-6; no reliable D call. The ends were cut back, 0 bases at V and 7 bases at J, with 1 base in the middle. The CDR3 has 12 residues. Germline V gene lookup returns CDR1 ENHRY and CDR2 SYGVKD. CDR3 bases: TGTGCCATCAGTGAGTCGAATTCACCCCTCCACTTT. Protein: CAISESNSPLHF.

This clone was counted a single time. The genes are TRBV6-5 and TRBJ2-7; D is unresolved. The CDR3 runs to 13 residues. V was pared by 6 bases and J by 2 bases, with 11 bases between. Per the germline V gene, CDR1 is MNHEY and CDR2 is SVGAGI. The CDR3 DNA reads TGTGCCAGCAGCGAGGATTCGGCCTACGAGCAGTACTTC. Residues: CASSEDSAYEQYF.

CDR3: CVTQSQVDENTEAFF. The CDR3 DNA sequence: TGTGTTACACAGAGTCAGGTGGATGAGAACACTGAAGCTTTCTTT. The rearrangement links TRBV21-1 to TRBJ1-1; whether TRBD1, the table's D call, matches the DNA was not checked. TRBV21-1 has pseudogene status. The CDR3 loop spans 15 amino acids.

This sequence joins TRBV2 and TRBJ2-1, with TRBD2 matching over 14 bases. This CDR3 contains 20 residues. The V segment lost 3 bases and the J segment 0 bases; nucleotides outside the gene matches: 10. Germline V gene lookup returns CDR1 SNHLY and CDR2 FYNNEI. CDR3 protein: CASSDKTSGRALSSYNEQFF. The CDR3 DNA is TGTGCCAGCAGTGATAAGACTAGCGGGAGGGCCCTTAGCTCCTACAATGAGCAGTTCTTC.

J is TRBJ1-5 and V is TRBV6-5, with D perhaps TRBD1 (5 bases). The length of the CDR3 is 12 residues. Trimming removed 11 bases from V and 3 bases from J, with 11 bases in between. Germline values: CDR1 MNHEY, CDR2 SVGAGI. The CDR3 sequence: CAGGFSNQPQHF. The CDR3 nucleotides are TGTGCCGGGGGGTTTTCCAATCAGCCCCAGCATTTT.

J is TRBJ2-7 and V is TRBV28; 10 nucleotides match TRBD2. Trimming cost V 3 bases and J 1 base; bases outside gene matches: 3. The CDR3 totals 15 residues. CDR1 and CDR2 (germline): MDHEN, SYDVKM. CDR3 in amino acids: CASSLLAGVSYEQYF. DNA of the CDR3: TGTGCCAGCAGTTTGCTAGCGGGAGTGTCCTACGAGCAGTACTTC.

This chain uses TRBV5-4 with TRBJ1-4; D ambiguous. The ends were cut back, 2 bases at V and 5 bases at J, with 10 bases in the middle. This CDR3 region has 14 residues. CDR1 is SGHNT and CDR2 is YYREEE in the germline V gene (reference sequence). CDR3 amino acids: CASSFGDFNEKLFF. DNA of the CDR3: TGTGCCAGCAGCTTCGGGGATTTCAATGAAAAACTGTTTTTT.

The rearrangement uses TRBV6-5 and TRBJ1-1; D remains unclear. This CDR3 is built from 13 residues. CDR1 and CDR2 (germline): MNHEY, SVGAGI. The V and J ends lost 0 bases and 8 bases respectively, with 10 bases between them. CDR3 sequence: CASSYSVGREAFF. The DNA for the CDR3 is TGTGCCAGCAGTTACTCGGTTGGCAGGGAAGCTTTCTTT.

This clone occurred a few times. The chain employs TRBV9 and TRBJ2-1, with 11 nucleotides matching TRBD2. CDR3 size: 15 residues. V was pared by 3 bases and J by 3 bases, with 2 bases of the junction left unmatched. Germline V gene data show CDR1 as SGDLS and CDR2 as YYNGEE. This chain's CDR3 is CASSAGTSGYNEQFF. CDR3 nucleotide sequence: TGTGCCAGCAGCGCCGGGACTAGCGGCTACAATGAGCAGTTCTTC.

The rearrangement joins TRBV5-8 to TRBJ1-2; no reliable D call. This CDR3 contains 15 residues. Germline V CDR1 and CDR2: SGHTS, YDEGEE. Trimming pared 0 bases from V and 6 bases from J, leaving 15 bases between. This CDR3 is CASSLAVGRVHGYTF. For the CDR3, the DNA is TGTGCCAGCAGCTTGGCAGTCGGCAGAGTCCATGGCTACACCTTC. Looking up the rest from reference TRBV5-8 and TRBJ1-2 gives the full variable domain: EAGVTQSPTHLIKTRGQQATLRCSPISGHTSVYWYQQALGLGLQFLLWYDEGEERNRGNFPPRFSGRQFPNYSSELNVNALELEDSALYLCASSLAVGRVHGYTFGSGTRLTVV.

This rearrangement joins TRBV28 to TRBJ1-2; no reliable D call. The length of the CDR3 is 14 residues. Germline values: CDR1 MDHEN, CDR2 SYDVKM. V was clipped by 5 bases and J by 0 bases, with 10 bases between them. CDR3 in DNA: TGTGCCAGCAGTGCTACGTCCGCTAACTATGGCTACACCTTC. Protein: CASSATSANYGYTF.

This clone was recorded once. This rearrangement joins TRBV19 to TRBJ2-2; 7 nucleotides line up with TRBD1. Trimming removed 2 bases from V and 4 bases from J; junction bases left unmatched: 4. This CDR3 has 15 residues. Germline values: CDR1 LNHDA, CDR2 SQIVND (reference sequence). CDR3 amino acids: CASSIRAGGTGELFF. The CDR3 bases are TGTGCCAGTAGTATAAGGGCAGGGGGCACCGGGGAGCTGTTTTTT.

The V call is TRBV9, the J call TRBJ1-4; 9 bases align to TRBD1. The germline gives CDR1 SGDLS, CDR2 YYNGEE. The CDR3 is made up of 15 amino acids. V lost 3 bases and J lost 7; bases outside the gene matches: 7. In DNA form, the CDR3 reads TGTGCCAGCAGCGCGAGGGGACAGGGAATTGAAAAACTGTTTTTT. Protein: CASSARGQGIEKLFF. Full variable domain (rest looked up from reference TRBV9 and TRBJ1-4): DSGVTQTPKHLITATGQRVTLRCSPRSGDLSVYWYQQSLDQGLQFLIQYYNGEERAKGNILERFSAQQFPDLHSELNLSSLELGDSALYFCASSARGQGIEKLFFGSGTQLSVL.

The rearrangement uses TRBV28 and TRBJ1-2; the D gene is possibly TRBD1 (6 bases). V lost 8 bases to trimming and J lost 4 bases, with 17 bases between them. The germline gives CDR1 MDHEN, CDR2 SYDVKM. This CDR3 has 14 amino acids. CDR3 sequence (DNA): TGTGCCAGCCTACGGGGGCCTACTACCTATGGCTACACCTTC. Its protein is CASLRGPTTYGYTF.

V usage is TRBV6-1 and J usage is TRBJ1-6, with 9 nucleotides matching TRBD1. The V gene end was trimmed by 0 bases and the J gene end by 7 bases; junction bases not matched to a gene: 4. CDR1 is MNHNS, CDR2 SASEGT, per germline. This CDR3 is 16 amino acids long. The CDR3 protein is CASSEALGQGNSPLHF. DNA for the CDR3: TGTGCCAGCAGTGAAGCGTTGGGACAGGGAAATTCACCCCTCCACTTT.

This clone was detected only once. The V and J genes are TRBV18 and TRBJ1-2; D is perhaps TRBD1 (6 bases). Germline lookup yields CDR1 KGHSH and CDR2 LQKENI. V dropped 3 bases and J dropped 0 bases, with 8 bases sitting between them. The CDR3 sequence is 14 residues long. The CDR3 reads CASSPGQTNYGYTF. CDR3 bases: TGTGCCAGCTCACCCGGACAGACTAACTATGGCTACACCTTC.

The sample holds one count of this clone. This chain links TRBV4-1 with TRBJ1-2; TRBD1 aligns across 10 bases. The germline gives CDR1 MGHRA, CDR2 YSYEKL. The length of the CDR3 is 18 residues. Losses at the gene ends were 0 bases for V and 6 bases for J; bases not matched to a gene: 13. CDR3 in DNA: TGCGCCAGCAGCCAAGATCAAAGGGACAGGGGATTTGGGGATGGCTACACCTTC. Its protein is CASSQDQRDRGFGDGYTF.

The rearrangement joins TRBV11-3 to TRBJ2-1; 8 bases line up with TRBD2. The ends lost 2 bases at V and 8 bases at J; junction bases unmatched: 5. This CDR3 has 14 residues. The germline V gene encodes CDR1 SGHNT and CDR2 YENEEA. In DNA form, the CDR3 reads TGTGCCAGCAGCTTAACCCTAGCGGGCCATGAGCAGTTCTTC. Amino acids: CASSLTLAGHEQFF.

This rearrangement joins TRBV18 to TRBJ2-6; D gene unclear. The CDR3 covers 14 residues. Germline V CDR1 and CDR2: KGHSH, LQKENI. V lost 0 bases, J lost 4 bases, and 4 bases lay in between. Here the CDR3 DNA reads TGTGCCAGCTCACCACCGACGGGGGCCAACGTCCTGACTTTC. Residues: CASSPPTGANVLTF.

This chain joins TRBV5-1 and TRBJ2-7, with 8 bases lining up with TRBD2. The CDR3 spans 16 residues. The germline CDR1 and CDR2 sequences are SGHRS and YFSETQ. V was pared by 3 bases and J by 0 bases, with 8 bases of the junction left unmatched. The CDR3, as DNA: TGCGCCAGCAGCTCACCACGGGGGGGTTCCTCCTACGAGCAGTACTTC. Encoded protein: CASSSPRGGSSYEQYF.

This rearrangement joins TRBV15 to TRBJ1-5; 7 bases align to TRBD1. CDR1 is LNHNV and CDR2 is YYDKDF in the germline V gene (reference sequence). The CDR3 sequence is 15 residues long. The V segment lost 0 bases and the J segment 2 bases; nucleotides outside the gene matches: 1. CDR3 bases: TGTGCCACCAGCAGAGATCAGGGGGGCAATCAGCCCCAGCATTTT. Its protein product is CATSRDQGGNQPQHF.

The rearrangement uses TRBV7-9 and TRBJ1-1, with no clear D. Germline V gene data show CDR1 as SEHNR and CDR2 as FQNEAQ (reference sequence). The CDR3 is 13 residues long. Trimming left V 4 bases short and J 0 bases short, with 6 bases between. CDR3 bases: TGTGCCAGCAGCTCAGAAATGAACACTGAAGCTTTCTTT. Translation gives CASSSEMNTEAFF. Together with reference TRBV7-9 and TRBJ1-1, the CDR3 gives the full variable domain: DTGVSQNPRHKITKRGQNVTFRCDPISEHNRLYWYRQTLGQGPEFLTYFQNEAQLEKSRLLSDRFSAERPKGSFSTLEIQRTEQGDSAMYLCASSSEMNTEAFFGQGTRLTVV.

On this clone: The same CDR3 also results from other DNA sequences found in this sample. V is TRBV11-2 and J is TRBJ1-5, with 8 positions matching TRBD1. CDR3 length: 13 residues. Losses at the gene ends were 3 bases for V and 5 bases for J; bases not matched to a gene: 0. In germline, CDR1 is SGHAT, CDR2 FQNNGV. The CDR3 DNA reads as TGTGCCAGCAGCTTGGACAGGGATCAGCCCCAGCATTTT. Protein sequence: CASSLDRDQPQHF. Full variable domain (missing parts from reference TRBV11-2 and TRBJ1-5): EAGVAQSPRYKIIEKRQSVAFWCNPISGHATLYWYQQILGQGPKLLIQFQNNGVVDDSQLPKDRFSAERLKGVDSTLKIQPAKLEDSAVYLCASSLDRDQPQHFGDGTRLSIL.

V and J are TRBV5-6 and TRBJ1-4; D uncertain. The length of the CDR3 is 17 residues. Per the germline V gene, CDR1 is SGHDT and CDR2 is YYEEEE. The V and J ends lost 2 bases and 1 base respectively, with 15 bases between them. The CDR3 sequence: CASSFLVQPGTNEKLFF. In DNA, the CDR3 is TGTGCCAGCAGCTTTTTGGTACAGCCGGGAACTAATGAAAAACTGTTTTTT. Looking up the rest from reference TRBV5-6 and TRBJ1-4 gives the full variable domain: DAGVTQSPTHLIKTRGQQVTLRCSPKSGHDTVSWYQQALGQGPQFIFQYYEEEERQRGNFPDRFSGHQFPNYSSELNVNALLLGDSALYLCASSFLVQPGTNEKLFFGSGTQLSVL.